Presented here are 21 T cell receptor beta chains from one specimen sequenced in a study of blood T cells in healthy people across ages. Then a second PCR, running about 6 to 12 cycles, was carried out with a sample-barcoded 5' primer and a J-beta primer mix. Each CDR3 protein gets one entry after TCRdb re-called the 5' RACE reads with MiXCR. Of approximately 810,000 distinct CDR3 sequences listed, about 34% are singletons. Sequencing was done on a sample of blood. The receptors derive from a young man in good health.

This clonotype was detected many times. The chain uses TRBV12-3 or TRBV12-4 and TRBJ1-5; D gene ambiguous. The ends were cut back, 3 bases at V and 3 bases at J, with 6 bases in the middle. The CDR3 is 13 amino acids. CDR3 DNA: TGTGCCAGCAGTTTGTCTCCCAATCAGCCCCAGCATTTT. Translating it yields CASSLSPNQPQHF.

Ten or more counts support this clonotype. This rearrangement joins TRBV6-1 to TRBJ2-5, with 9 positions matching TRBD2. The CDR3 is 19 residues long. V lost 1 base and J lost 1; bases outside the gene matches: 13. CDR1 and CDR2 (germline): MNHNS, SASEGT. The CDR3 region has the DNA TGTGCCAGCAGTGAAGGGCTAGCGGGGTTGAACCTTCCCCAAGAGACCCAGTACTTC. Translating gives CASSEGLAGLNLPQETQYF.

V and J are TRBV27 and TRBJ2-3; D may be TRBD1 or TRBD2 (5 bases each). The CDR3 sequence is 15 residues long. The germline V and J ends were trimmed by 4 bases and 2 bases, with 13 bases remaining between them. Germline CDR1 MNHEY, CDR2 SMNVEV (reference sequence). CDR3 coding DNA: TGTGCCAGCAGTTCAACGGGGACCTACACAGATACGCAGTATTTT. This translates into CASSSTGTYTDTQYF.

This clonotype was seen a handful of times. The genes are TRBV7-2 and TRBJ1-2; tentative D call: TRBD1 (5 bases). V gave up 6 bases and J gave up 3 bases, with 17 bases separating them. CDR3 size: 15 residues. Germline CDR1 reads SGHTA; CDR2 reads FQGNSA. The CDR3 region is CASRQGGRMDYGYTF. The CDR3 region has the DNA TGTGCCAGCAGGCAGGGCGGGCGGATGGACTATGGCTACACCTTC.

This clonotype has more than one count but fewer than ten. The chain is built from TRBV27 and TRBJ2-5; a weak D match, TRBD1 (6 bases). The CDR3 extends over 14 amino acids. The V and J ends lost 3 bases and 2 bases respectively, with 10 bases between them. Germline-derived CDR1 and CDR2 are MNHEY and SMNVEV (reference sequence). CDR3 in DNA: TGTGCCAGCAGTTTTTTGGGGGCTCAAGAGACCCAGTACTTC. It yields the protein CASSFLGAQETQYF.

This clonotype was observed many times. The V gene is TRBV9, the J gene TRBJ2-1, with D possibly matching TRBD1 (6 bases). Trimming removed 4 bases from V and 4 bases from J, with 15 bases in between. The length of the CDR3 is 15 residues. Germline lookup yields CDR1 SGDLS and CDR2 YYNGEE. CDR3 sequence (DNA): TGTGCCAGCAGCCCCCCTACAGGGACGTACAATGAGCAGTTCTTC. This translates into CASSPPTGTYNEQFF.

This clonotype was counted only a few times. The genes are TRBV5-6 and TRBJ2-1; no definite D call. There are 12 residues in the CDR3. The germline CDR1 and CDR2 sequences are SGHDT and YYEEEE. Trimming took 4 bases from V and 10 from J, leaving 12 bases between them. The CDR3 nucleotides read TGTGCCAGCAGCCGCTCCCCCCGGGAGCAGTTCTTC. It translates to CASSRSPREQFF.

The chain joins TRBV20-1 to TRBJ2-1; TRBD2 is a possible D gene (7 bases). Germline CDR1 DFQATT, CDR2 SNEGSKA (reference sequence). The CDR3 contains 13 residues. V was trimmed by 3 bases and J by 9 bases, leaving 15 bases between them. CDR3 coding DNA: TGCAGTGCTAGTGGGGGGGGGCCGGCTGAGCAGTTCTTC. Encoded protein: CSASGGGPAEQFF.

This clonotype showed up just a few times. CDR3 region: CASSFNDPPSGELFF. The CDR3 DNA reads TGTGCCAGCAGCTTTAATGACCCTCCGTCCGGGGAGCTGTTTTTT. This rearrangement joins TRBV7-6 to TRBJ2-2; D remains ambiguous. Per germline, CDR1 SGHVS and CDR2 FNYEAQ. The CDR3 is 15 amino acids. Between the trimmed V and J ends, which lost 3 bases and 6 bases, there was a span of 14 bases.

The CDR3 protein is CASSEFGSTNYGYTF. DNA for the CDR3: TGTGCCAGCAGTGAATTCGGGAGTACTAACTATGGCTACACCTTC. The rearrangement links TRBV25-1 to TRBJ1-2; D gene unclear. Per germline, CDR1 MGHDK and CDR2 SYGVNS. Between the trimmed V and J ends, which lost 1 base and 0 bases, there was a span of 9 bases. The length of the CDR3 is 15 residues.

This clonotype has just a few counts. The gene calls are TRBV4-2 and TRBJ2-3; 9 nucleotides agree with TRBD1. From germline, CDR1 is LGHNA and CDR2 YNFKEQ. This CDR3 has 18 amino acids. J was trimmed by 1 base and V by 0 bases; bases with no gene match: 8. The CDR3 sequence: CASSQDRGQGRGTDTQYF. Written as DNA, the CDR3 is TGTGCCAGCAGCCAAGACCGGGGACAGGGAAGGGGCACAGATACGCAGTATTTT.

There are a few counts of this clonotype. The chain links TRBV7-8 to TRBJ2-7; TRBD2 is a possible D gene (5 bases). The germline gives CDR1 SGHVS, CDR2 FQNEAQ. This CDR3 has 13 amino acids. Deletions cut 2 bases from V and 4 bases from J, with 9 bases between. The CDR3 sequence is CASSLNRGYEQYF. The DNA for the CDR3 is TGTGCCAGCAGCTTAAACCGGGGTTACGAGCAGTACTTC.

The chain uses TRBV12-5 and TRBJ2-4; D gene ambiguous. The better agreement between TRBJ2-5 and the DNA end casts doubt on the J call. Germline assignment: CDR1 LGHNT and CDR2 FRNRAP. The CDR3 spans 17 residues. The DNA of the CDR3 is TGTGCTAGTGGTTTCCTGCCTGCAGGTGGAGTTGGGGAGACCCAGTACTTC. This encodes CASGFLPAGGVGETQYF.

V is TRBV5-1 and J is TRBJ1-5; no definite D call. This CDR3 region has 15 residues. Per germline, CDR1 SGHRS and CDR2 YFSETQ. V was cut by 1 base and J by 0 bases, with 8 bases left in between. This CDR3 reads CASSLYGDSNQPQHF. The CDR3 DNA sequence: TGCGCCAGCAGCTTGTATGGGGATAGCAATCAGCCCCAGCATTTT.

The gene calls are TRBV7-2 and TRBJ2-1; TRBD2 matches at 9 bases. V gave up 2 bases and J gave up 8 bases; unmatched junction bases: 19. Germline CDR1 is SGHTA and CDR2 is FQGNSA. This CDR3 is built from 19 residues. CDR3 sequence reads: CASSLSWRVGGGVVDEQFF. For the CDR3, the DNA is TGTGCCAGCAGCTTAAGTTGGCGTGTCGGCGGGGGGGTAGTGGATGAGCAGTTCTTC.

This clonotype occurred many times. The J gene is TRBJ1-2, the V gene TRBV5-1; D is undetermined. There are 14 residues in the CDR3. Germline V gene lookup returns CDR1 SGHRS and CDR2 YFSETQ. V lost 4 bases and J lost 6, with 16 bases in between. CDR3 in amino acids: CASSVSHTADGYTF. CDR3 nucleotides: TGCGCCAGCAGCGTGTCTCATACAGCTGATGGCTACACCTTC.

J is TRBJ2-7 and V is TRBV15; no reliable D call. CDR1 is LNHNV, CDR2 YYDKDF, per germline (reference sequence). The V and J ends lost 3 bases and 4 bases respectively, with 16 bases between them. The CDR3 has 15 amino acids. CDR3 sequence reads: CATSRGRTLEYEQYF. The CDR3 DNA is TGTGCCACCAGCAGGGGCCGGACGCTTGAGTACGAGCAGTACTTC. Using reference TRBV15 and TRBJ2-7 for the parts outside the CDR3, the full variable domain is DAMVIQNPRYQVTQFGKPVTLSCSQTLNHNVMYWYQQKSSQAPKLLFHYYDKDFNNEADTPDNFQSRRPNTSFCFLDIRSPGLGDTAMYLCATSRGRTLEYEQYFGPGTRLTVT.

The chain links TRBV18 to TRBJ2-7, with 7 nucleotides matching TRBD1. The end of the DNA fits TRBJ2-5 better, so the J call may be wrong. This CDR3 is built from 15 residues. CDR1 and CDR2 (germline): KGHSH, LQKENI. The CDR3 DNA reads TGTGCCAGCTCACCCGTCCTGGACAGGTCGGAGACCCAGTACTTC. Protein sequence: CASSPVLDRSETQYF.

This chain joins TRBV12-3 or TRBV12-4 and TRBJ2-2; TRBD2 agrees at 12 bases. The CDR3 consists of 15 residues. J gave up 6 bases and V 10 bases, and 9 bases lay outside the gene matches. CDR3 sequence: CATKTSGGKAGELFF. CDR3 sequence (DNA): TGTGCCACCAAGACTAGCGGGGGAAAGGCCGGGGAGCTGTTTTTT.

The rearrangement joins TRBV7-2 to TRBJ1-6, with 11 bases lining up with TRBD1. CDR1 is SGHTA, CDR2 FQGNSA, per germline. The CDR3 length is 15 residues. The J segment lost 9 bases and the V segment lost 1 base, leaving 2 bases of the junction unmatched. Written as DNA, the CDR3 is TGTGCCAGCAGCTTAGTCGGGACAGGGGGTTCACCCCTCCACTTT. This sequence encodes CASSLVGTGGSPLHF.

This clonotype was recorded a few times. The chain employs TRBV6-2 or TRBV6-3 and TRBJ2-1; perhaps D is TRBD1 or TRBD2 (6 bases each). CDR3 length equals 14 residues. CDR1 is MNHEY, CDR2 SVGEGT, per germline. Trimming shortened V by 5 bases and J by 7 bases, and 15 bases separated the two germline ends. CDR3 nucleotides: TGTGCCAGCAGTCAGCCCCAGGGGAGGAATGAGCAGTTCTTC. Its translation is CASSQPQGRNEQFF.